This is a list of T cell receptor beta chains from one sample in a study of blood T cells in healthy people across ages. TCRdb analysed the 5' RACE reads with MiXCR anew, one entry per CDR3 protein. The sample lists 1.2 million to 1.5 million distinct CDR3 sequences, roughly 59% occurring once. Sample: blood. The receptors were sampled from a man younger than 35 in good health. Both conserved end residues are part of each CDR3. A D gene is named only where the DNA matches it firmly. Clone size, where shown, is once, few, many, or a class for clones that have expanded.

D gene,clone size,V gene,J gene,CDR3 protein,CDR3 DNA
TRBD2,-,TRBV7-2,TRBJ2-7,CVSSLSETSGRGEQYF,TGTGTCAGCAGCTTATCGGAGACTAGCGGGAGAGGCGAGCAGTACTTC
TRBD1,-,TRBV27,TRBJ1-6,CASARQGPNSPLHF,TGTGCCAGCGCGAGACAGGGCCCTAATTCACCCCTCCACTTT
-,-,TRBV11-2,TRBJ2-2,CASSFLQGTGELFF,TGTGCCAGCAGCTTCCTACAGGGTACCGGGGAGCTGTTTTTT
-,-,TRBV6-2/TRBV6-3,TRBJ2-1,CASSKHRPGEQFF,TGTGCCAGCAGTAAACATAGGCCCGGTGAGCAGTTCTTC
TRBD2,-,TRBV29-1,TRBJ2-5,CSVLGLAGQETQYF,TGCAGCGTCTTGGGACTAGCGGGGCAAGAGACCCAGTACTTC
-,-,TRBV6-1,TRBJ1-5,CASSEDQGYNQPQHF,TGTGCCAGCAGTGAAGACCAGGGTTACAATCAGCCCCAGCATTTT
TRBD2,-,TRBV11-2,TRBJ2-1,CASSVEGGSSYTEQFF,TGTGCCAGCAGCGTGGAGGGAGGGAGCTCCTACACTGAGCAGTTCTTC
-,few,TRBV20-1,TRBJ2-1,CSAPPPATYNEQFF,TGCAGTGCTCCCCCTCCCGCTACCTACAATGAGCAGTTCTTC
-,-,TRBV7-6,TRBJ1-6,CASSMTGWNSPLHF,TGTGCCAGCAGCATGACAGGCTGGAATTCACCCCTCCACTTT
-,few,TRBV6-5,TRBJ2-5,CASSYARTDIQTQYF,TGTGCCAGCAGTTACGCAAGAACCGACATCCAGACCCAGTACTTC
-,-,TRBV27,TRBJ2-7,CASSLWGLSYEQYF,TGTGCCAGCAGTTTATGGGGGCTTTCCTACGAGCAGTACTTC
-,once,TRBV18,TRBJ1-4,CASSESGALYEELFF,TGTGCCAGCTCGGAATCGGGGGCGCTTTATGAAGAACTGTTTTTT
-,few,TRBV7-2,TRBJ2-1,CASSLDGAAVNEQFF,TGTGCCAGCAGCTTAGACGGGGCTGCCGTCAATGAGCAGTTCTTC
TRBD2,-,TRBV6-1,TRBJ2-1,CASRTSGSYEQFF,TGTGCCTCACGGACTAGCGGGAGTTATGAGCAGTTCTTC
TRBD2,-,TRBV15,TRBJ2-3,CATSYGGAPTDTQYF,TGTGCCACCAGTTACGGGGGGGCCCCCACAGATACGCAGTATTTT
-,-,TRBV7-9,TRBJ1-6,CASSTKDGSSYNSPLHF,TGTGCCAGCAGCACAAAGGACGGCAGCTCCTATAATTCACCCCTCCACTTT
-,few,TRBV6-1,TRBJ2-3,CASSLVPASPSTDTQYF,TGTGCCAGCAGCCTAGTCCCGGCTTCCCCCTCGACAGATACGCAGTATTTT
TRBD1,-,TRBV5-6,TRBJ1-6,CASSFLPGQGVSPLHF,TGTGCCAGCAGCTTTCTTCCTGGGCAGGGGGTTTCACCCCTCCACTTT
-,-,TRBV7-9,TRBJ1-2,CASSLDDSGGSGYTF,TGTGCCAGCAGCTTAGATGACTCCGGAGGTAGTGGCTACACCTTC
TRBD1,-,TRBV20-1,TRBJ1-1,CSAPAGTGFEAFF,TGCAGTGCACCCGCCGGGACAGGGTTTGAAGCTTTCTTT
-,-,TRBV15,TRBJ2-1,CATSKEVYNEQFF,TGTGCCACCTCCAAGGAGGTCTACAATGAGCAGTTCTTC
TRBD2,-,TRBV20-1,TRBJ2-3,CSARPLETSGTYTQYF,TGCAGTGCTAGACCTCTGGAGACTAGCGGGACTTATACGCAGTATTTT
TRBD1,once,TRBV7-2,TRBJ1-2,CASSLDAGTGGYGYTF,TGTGCCAGCAGCTTAGATGCAGGGACAGGGGGATACGGCTACACCTTC
-,few,TRBV6-2/TRBV6-3,TRBJ2-4,CASSRSGPTGKQYF,TGTGCCAGCAGTCGCTCGGGCCCCACCGGAAAACAGTACTTC
-,once,TRBV21-1,TRBJ2-3,CASSNWPRPVDTQYF,TGTGCCAGCAGCAATTGGCCGAGGCCGGTCGATACGCAGTATTTT
TRBD2,-,TRBV4-1,TRBJ2-3,CASSQDGLAEPGDTQYF,TGCGCCAGCAGCCAAGACGGACTAGCGGAGCCGGGGGATACGCAGTATTTT
-,-,TRBV4-1,TRBJ1-2,CASSQARGRAYGYTF,TGCGCCAGCAGCCAAGCCCGGGGCAGAGCCTATGGCTACACCTTC
-,once,TRBV18,TRBJ2-7,CASSPTVGAPSYEQYF,TGTGCCAGCTCACCGACCGTAGGGGCACCTTCCTACGAGCAGTACTTC
-,-,TRBV7-9,TRBJ2-3,CASSEKNPDGEVLTDTQYF,TGTGCCAGCAGTGAAAAAAACCCGGACGGGGAGGTTTTGACAGATACGCAGTATTTT
-,-,TRBV5-8,TRBJ2-7,CASSLEGGTRPYEQYF,TGTGCCAGCAGCTTGGAAGGAGGAACTAGGCCTTACGAGCAGTACTTC
-,-,TRBV7-9,TRBJ2-1,CASSVPDGVGTYNEQFF,TGTGCCAGCAGCGTGCCAGATGGGGTTGGGACCTACAATGAGCAGTTCTTC
TRBD2,many,TRBV4-2,TRBJ2-7,CASSQDPSGPYEQYF,TGTGCCAGCAGCCAAGACCCTAGCGGGCCATACGAGCAGTACTTC
-,few,TRBV27,TRBJ2-7,CASGSDGYEQYF,TGTGCCAGCGGAAGCGATGGGTACGAGCAGTACTTC
TRBD1,-,TRBV12-3/TRBV12-4,TRBJ2-4,CASSARDRASQNIQYF,TGTGCCAGCAGTGCCCGGGACAGGGCGTCCCAAAACATTCAGTACTTC
-,few,TRBV10-3,TRBJ2-7,CAISEDPVGAPYEQYF,TGTGCCATCAGTGAGGATCCCGTGGGGGCTCCCTACGAGCAGTACTTC
-,many,TRBV9,TRBJ2-5,CASSVKGRGKTQYF,TGTGCCAGCAGCGTAAAAGGCAGGGGAAAGACCCAGTACTTC
-,-,TRBV6-6,TRBJ2-7,CASNRGESYEQYF,TGTGCCAGCAACCGAGGTGAATCCTACGAGCAGTACTTC
TRBD2,once,TRBV4-1,TRBJ2-7,CASSQVVQTSGSGYEQYF,TGCGCCAGCAGCCAGGTAGTCCAAACTAGCGGGAGTGGGTACGAGCAGTACTTC
TRBD2,-,TRBV20-1,TRBJ2-7,CSARRGTSGKRSYEQYF,TGCAGTGCTAGAAGGGGGACTAGCGGAAAACGTTCCTACGAGCAGTACTTC
-,-,TRBV28,TRBJ2-7,CASNSQGTVYEQYF,TGTGCCAGCAACTCCCAGGGGACTGTCTACGAGCAGTACTTC
TRBD2,-,TRBV7-8,TRBJ2-7,CASSLVNGRAGEQYF,TGTGCCAGCAGCTTAGTAAACGGGAGGGCCGGCGAGCAGTACTTC
TRBD1,-,TRBV20-1,TRBJ2-7,CSASPRDRTFEQYF,TGCAGTGCCAGCCCCCGGGACAGGACATTCGAGCAGTACTTC
-,-,TRBV5-6,TRBJ2-7,CASSFSTRRDEQYF,TGTGCCAGCAGCTTTTCGACCCGGAGGGACGAGCAGTACTTC
TRBD2,-,TRBV3-1,TRBJ2-3,CASSHPGLEQYF,TGTGCCAGCAGCCACCCGGGACTAGAGCAGTATTTT
-,-,TRBV13,TRBJ1-2,CASEDSNINRYGYTF,TGTGCCAGCGAGGACTCTAACATTAATCGGTATGGCTACACCTTC
-,-,TRBV6-1,TRBJ1-1,CASRHHTPGGEDTEAFF,TGTGCCAGCAGACACCATACCCCTGGCGGTGAGGACACTGAAGCTTTCTTT
-,many,TRBV6-6,TRBJ1-6,CASSPEVYSPLHF,TGTGCCAGCAGTCCGGAGGTGTATTCACCCCTCCACTTT
-,-,TRBV3-1,TRBJ2-5,CASSQDRDETQYF,TGTGCCAGCAGCCAAGATAGGGATGAGACCCAGTACTTC
TRBD1,-,TRBV20-1,TRBJ1-2,CSARVPGQGTGGVYGYTF,TGCAGTGCTAGAGTTCCGGGACAGGGGACCGGGGGAGTCTATGGCTACACCTTC
-,few,TRBV4-1,TRBJ2-1,CASSQDVRYNEQFF,TGCGCCAGCAGCCAAGATGTGAGATACAATGAGCAGTTCTTC
-,-,TRBV5-1,TRBJ2-5,CASSMNTDETQYF,TGCGCCAGCAGCATGAATACCGACGAGACCCAGTACTTC
TRBD2,-,TRBV5-5,TRBJ2-7,CASSLVPTSGGANEQYF,TGTGCCAGCAGCTTGGTCCCTACTAGCGGGGGGGCCAACGAGCAGTACTTC
TRBD1,-,TRBV6-6,TRBJ1-6,CASSSPGQNSPLHF,TGTGCCAGCAGCAGTCCGGGACAGAATTCACCCCTCCACTTT
-,-,TRBV11-2,TRBJ2-7,CASSLEGRHFSYEQYF,TGTGCCAGCAGCTTAGAGGGCCGTCACTTCTCCTACGAGCAGTACTTC